A selection of T cell receptor beta chains follows, all from one sample in a study of T cell responses to AZD1222 COVID-19 vaccine. Assay used: immunoSEQ multiplex PCR; TCRdb lists only in-frame clones, some missing. The sample lists 100,000 to 150,000 clones; 91% were seen once. The sequencing used peripheral blood, collected 28 days after the second AZD1222 dose. Every receptor here comes from an adult who received the AZD1222 COVID-19 vaccine. CDR3s include the opening cysteine and the closing phenylalanine or tryptophan. A D gene is named only where the DNA matches it firmly. The size entry is marked missing in some rows and otherwise reads once, few, many or a size class.

TRBJ2-1	-	TRBV19	-	TGTGCCAGTAGTTCGAGGACTGGCCCCTCCTACAATGAGCAGTTCTTC	CASSSRTGPSYNEQFF
TRBJ1-5	-	TRBV29-1	-	TGCAGCGTTAGCCTGGCAGGCCAGCCCCAGCATTTT	CSVSLAGQPQHF
TRBJ1-5	-	TRBV2	-	TGTGCCAGCACTTCCTCACGGAATAATCAGCCCCAGCATTTT	CASTSSRNNQPQHF
TRBJ2-5	-	TRBV7-7	-	TGTGCTAGCGGCCAGGGTGGGGGGAAAGAGACCCAGTACTTC	CASGQGGGKETQYF
TRBJ2-1	TRBD2	TRBV7-9	-	TGTGCCAGCAGCTCCAAGACTAGCGGGGGGTCTAATGAGCAGTTCTTC	CASSSKTSGGSNEQFF
TRBJ2-5	TRBD2	TRBV3-1/TRBV3-2	-	TGTGCCAGCAGCCCTCCCGTTAATCTAGCGGGGAAGGGGGAGACCCAGTACTTC	CASSPPVNLAGKGETQYF
TRBJ2-7	-	TRBV11-2	-	TGTGCCAGCAGCCACCGGGACGGAGCCTACGAGCAGTACTTC	CASSHRDGAYEQYF
TRBJ2-7	-	TRBV11-2	few	TGTGCCAGCAGCCGGGCTCGGGGCCGGCACGAGCAGTACTTC	CASSRARGRHEQYF
TRBJ2-1	TRBD2	TRBV7-8	-	TGTGCCAGCAGCTTAGAGGGACTACATGAGCAGTTCTTC	CASSLEGLHEQFF
TRBJ1-4	-	TRBV29-1	-	TGCAGCGGACGGAGGGGGTATGAAAAACTGTTTTTT	CSGRRGYEKLFF
TRBJ2-5	TRBD2	TRBV24-1	once	TGTGCCACCAGTGATCCAGCGGGAGGGGGGGAGACCCAGTACTTC	CATSDPAGGGETQYF
TRBJ2-1	-	TRBV12-3/TRBV12-4	-	TGTGCCAGCAGTCCCCCGGGCAGCCGCCGGCAGTTCTTC	CASSPPGSRRQFF
TRBJ1-5	-	TRBV2	-	TGTGCCAGCAGTGTATCACAGCCCCAGCATTTT	CASSVSQPQHF
TRBJ1-6	-	TRBV6-5	-	TGTGCCAGCAGATTGCAAGGTTTTTCACCCCTCCACTTT	CASRLQGFSPLHF
TRBJ2-5	-	TRBV6-6	-	TGTGCCAGCAGCCGACAGGTTAGAGAGACCCAGTACTTC	CASSRQVRETQYF
TRBJ1-1	-	TRBV18	-	TGTGCCAGCTCACCTCTAAATGGGGGCACTGAAGCTTTCTTT	CASSPLNGGTEAFF
TRBJ2-3	-	TRBV7-9	few	TGTGCCAGCAGCGAAGGGGGTGACAATGGGGATACGCAGTATTTT	CASSEGGDNGDTQYF
TRBJ1-2	-	TRBV30	-	TGTGCCTGGAGTGGGCAGCCGGGCAGGGAAAGGGGCTATGGCTACACCTTC	CAWSGQPGRERGYGYTF
TRBJ2-2	-	TRBV24-1	-	TGTGCCACCAGTGATACCACTCCTTACACCGGGGAGCTGTTTTTT	CATSDTTPYTGELFF
TRBJ1-5	-	TRBV11-1	-	TGTGCCAGCAGCTTAGACCCTGTTGAACAGCATTTT	CASSLDPVEQHF
TRBJ2-1	TRBD2	TRBV9	-	TGTGCCAGCAGCCAAGCGGGGACCTCCTACAATGAGCAGTTCTTC	CASSQAGTSYNEQFF
TRBJ2-3	TRBD2	TRBV5-1	-	TGCGCCAGCAGCCCCCGGGGGGGAGATACGCAGTATTTT	CASSPRGGDTQYF
TRBJ1-4	-	TRBV20-1	-	TGCAGTGCTAGTATGGGTACTAATGAAAAACTGTTTTTT	CSASMGTNEKLFF
TRBJ1-6	-	TRBV21-1	-	TGTGCCAGCAGCAGATATCCTGACAGGGACGAACGAAGCTCCTATAATTCACCCCTCCACTTT	CASSRYPDRDERSSYNSPLHF
TRBJ2-5	-	TRBV19	-	TGTGCCAGTAGTCCTGGACTGGAGGAAGAGACCCAGTACTTC	CASSPGLEEETQYF
TRBJ1-2	TRBD1	TRBV5-5	once	TGTGCCAGCAGCTCCCCCGGGACAGGGACCTCATATGGCTACACCTTC	CASSSPGTGTSYGYTF
TRBJ2-2	TRBD2	TRBV2	-	TGTGCCAGCAGTGAAGGGAGCGGGGGGCGAACCGGGGAGCTGTTTTTT	CASSEGSGGRTGELFF
TRBJ2-2	TRBD2	TRBV4-2	-	TGTGCCAGCAGCCAAGACAGGACTAGCGGGAGGGTGAGCACCGGGGAGCTGTTTTTT	CASSQDRTSGRVSTGELFF
TRBJ1-4	-	TRBV6-1	-	TGTGCCAGCAGTGAAGCTGTGATGGGTGAAAAACTGTTTTTT	CASSEAVMGEKLFF
TRBJ2-7	TRBD2	TRBV2	-	TGTGCCAGCACCGGGGGGGTTTCCTACGAGCAGTACTTC	CASTGGVSYEQYF
TRBJ2-7	TRBD1	TRBV19	-	TGTGCCAGTAGTAAATTGCCGACAGGGGGCTACGAGCAGTACTTC	CASSKLPTGGYEQYF
TRBJ2-4	-	TRBV12-5	-	TGTGCTAGTGCCCCCCCCGGGAACATTCAGTACTTC	CASAPPGNIQYF
TRBJ1-2	-	TRBV24-1	-	TGTGCCACCTCGCCCGGCTCGTACTATGGCTACACCTTC	CATSPGSYYGYTF
TRBJ2-3	-	TRBV11-3	-	TGTGCCAGCAGCCGGGAGGGACAGGGTACAGATACGCAGTATTTT	CASSREGQGTDTQYF
TRBJ2-3	-	TRBV20-1	few	TGCAGTGCTAGGGTGGCAGATACGCAGTATTTT	CSARVADTQYF
TRBJ1-2	-	TRBV19	-	TGTGCCAGTAACCCAGTCGTGACAGCCCAATTAAATCTTTATGGCTACACCTTC	CASNPVVTAQLNLYGYTF
TRBJ2-7	-	TRBV19	-	TGTGCCAGTAGTTCTACCCGCGGGGGCCAGAACCACGAGCAGTACTTC	CASSSTRGGQNHEQYF
TRBJ2-7	-	TRBV5-1	-	TGCGCCAGCAGCGCCCTGACAGAAGCTACCTACGAGCAGTACTTC	CASSALTEATYEQYF
TRBJ1-2	TRBD1	TRBV7-9	once	TGTGCCAGCAGCTCCACTAGGGCCAGGGGGAACTATGGCTACACCTTC	CASSSTRARGNYGYTF
TRBJ2-4	-	TRBV18	-	TGTGCCAGCTCACCACCAGAAGTAGCCAAAAACATTCAGTACTTC	CASSPPEVAKNIQYF
TRBJ2-3	-	TRBV6-5	-	TGTGCCAGCAGACAGGACACAGATACGCAGTATTTT	CASRQDTDTQYF
TRBJ1-1	-	TRBV12-3/TRBV12-4	-	TGTGCCAGCAATAAACAGGAGTGGACTGAAGCTTTCTTT	CASNKQEWTEAFF
TRBJ2-1	TRBD2	TRBV7-9	once	TGTGCCAGCAGCCCAGCGGGGGGGCCGTACAATGAGCAGTTCTTC	CASSPAGGPYNEQFF
TRBJ2-3	-	TRBV5-1	-	TGCGCCAGCAGCTTGGGACAGTCTGGGGCAGATACGCAGTATTTT	CASSLGQSGADTQYF
TRBJ2-7	-	TRBV11-2	once	TGTGCCAGCAGCTCGCGCCGGGTGGAAGGCTACGAGCAGTACTTC	CASSSRRVEGYEQYF
TRBJ1-1	-	TRBV28	-	TGTGCCATAGGAGGGGGATGGAACACTGAAGCTTTCTTT	CAIGGGWNTEAFF
TRBJ2-3	TRBD1	TRBV4-1	once	TGCGCCAGCAGCCCGACAGGGGGAACAGATACGCAGTATTTT	CASSPTGGTDTQYF
TRBJ1-4	-	TRBV19	once	TGTGCCAGTAGTTCGACAGGTTTTAATGAAAAACTGTTTTTT	CASSSTGFNEKLFF
TRBJ1-1	TRBD1	TRBV2	once	TGTGCCAGCATTCAGGGGGCCGGCACTGAAGCTTTCTTT	CASIQGAGTEAFF
TRBJ1-2	TRBD1	TRBV7-9	few	TGTGCCAGCAGCGCGAGACAGGGCCCGGGCTACACCTTC	CASSARQGPGYTF
TRBJ1-1	-	TRBV11-2	once	TGTGCCAGCAGCCAGGGACATGCGAACACTGAAGCTTTCTTT	CASSQGHANTEAFF
TRBJ1-5	-	TRBV6-1	-	TGTGCCAGCAGTGAAGCTCACAGCTGGGGGAATCAGCCCCAGCATTTT	CASSEAHSWGNQPQHF